This T cell receptor (beta chain) was sequenced during a study of T cell responses to AZD1222 COVID-19 vaccine. In the study overall: Whether given at about 4 or about 12 weeks, second doses were pooled. Study-level points and caveats: Spike-specific TCR breadth and depth both grew after two AZD1222 doses. Seropositive at baseline were only a handful of AZD1222 recipients. Repertoire sampling happened only post peak T cell response.

Here immunoSEQ multiplex PCR was the method, and the copy in TCRdb shows in-frame clones only, minus some. The sample carries about 120,000 clones, approximately 83% recorded once. With V trimmed by 7 bases and J by 3 bases, 12 bases remained unmatched. CDR3 length: 15 residues. Germline CDR1 GTSNPN, CDR2 SVGIG (reference sequence). As for this clone: Its antigen is unknown.

The V gene is TRBV30, the J gene TRBJ1-1, with 9 bases aligning to TRBD1. The receptor was derived from an adult in good health. The specimen was peripheral blood, collected on day 0 of AZD1222 vaccination. CDR3 sequence: CASRTGATGDTEAFF. Written as DNA, the CDR3 is TGTGCCTCCCGGACAGGGGCGACCGGGGACACTGAAGCTTTCTTT.